This TCR beta chain is drawn from a study of T cells in pancreatic ductal adenocarcinoma. Overall study results and limits: Tumor samples had fewer productive templates and roughly 7.7-fold fewer unique clonotypes than blood. The resected pancreatic cancer cohort was biased toward the minority with early-stage disease. Blood clonality (roughly 0.072) did not differ significantly from tumor (approximately 0.12). Enrichment of CD45RO+ effector over naive T cells in tumors may bias clonality.

Surgery without prior neoadjuvant therapy was the treatment of the selected pancreatic ductal adenocarcinoma patients. TCRdb keeps only in-frame clones here, not all; method: immunoSEQ multiplex PCR. The table includes around 100,000 clones, about 96% detected once. This clone is a singleton in its sample. Its antigen is currently unknown. The germline CDR1 and CDR2 sequences are LGHNT and FRNRAP. V was pared by 4 bases and J by 5 bases, with 5 bases of the junction left unmatched. The CDR3 totals 14 residues. The receptor was isolated from a human donor with pancreatic ductal adenocarcinoma. Sequenced: PBMCs. The chain carries TRBV12-5 and TRBJ2-5; 9 nucleotides align to TRBD1. CDR3 protein: CASGSGQGAETQYF. For the CDR3, the DNA is TGTGCTAGTGGTTCGGGACAGGGTGCGGAGACCCAGTACTTC. Full variable domain (missing parts from reference TRBV12-5 and TRBJ2-5): DARVTQTPRHKVTEMGQEVTMRCQPILGHNTVFWYRQTMMQGLELLAYFRNRAPLDDSGMPKDRFSAEMPDATLATLKIQPSEPRDSAVYFCASGSGQGAETQYFGPGTRLLVL.